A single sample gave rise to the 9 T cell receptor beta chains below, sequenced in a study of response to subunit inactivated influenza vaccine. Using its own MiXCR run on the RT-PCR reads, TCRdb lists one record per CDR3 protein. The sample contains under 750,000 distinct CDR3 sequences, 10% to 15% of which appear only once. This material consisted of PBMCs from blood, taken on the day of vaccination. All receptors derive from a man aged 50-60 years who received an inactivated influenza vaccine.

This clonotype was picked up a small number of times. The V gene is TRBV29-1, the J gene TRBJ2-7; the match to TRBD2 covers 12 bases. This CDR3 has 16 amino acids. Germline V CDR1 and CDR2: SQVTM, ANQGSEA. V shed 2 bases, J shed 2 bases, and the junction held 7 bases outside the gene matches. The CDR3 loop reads CSVEKGLAGTPYEQYF. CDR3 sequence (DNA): TGCAGCGTTGAAAAAGGACTAGCGGGGACACCCTACGAGCAGTACTTC.

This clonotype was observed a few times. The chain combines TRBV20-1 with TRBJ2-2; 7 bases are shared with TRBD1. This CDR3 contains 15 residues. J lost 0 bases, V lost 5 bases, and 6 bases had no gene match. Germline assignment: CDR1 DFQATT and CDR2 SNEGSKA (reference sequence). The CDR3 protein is CSAHPGQTNTGELFF. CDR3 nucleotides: TGCAGTGCTCATCCGGGACAGACGAACACCGGGGAGCTGTTTTTT.

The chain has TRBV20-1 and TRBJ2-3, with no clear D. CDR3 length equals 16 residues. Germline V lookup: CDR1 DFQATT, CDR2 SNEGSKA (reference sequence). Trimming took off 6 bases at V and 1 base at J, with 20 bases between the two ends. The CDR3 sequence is CSAQNQLLRGTDTQYF. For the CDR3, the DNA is TGCAGTGCGCAGAATCAGTTACTAAGGGGCACAGATACGCAGTATTTT.

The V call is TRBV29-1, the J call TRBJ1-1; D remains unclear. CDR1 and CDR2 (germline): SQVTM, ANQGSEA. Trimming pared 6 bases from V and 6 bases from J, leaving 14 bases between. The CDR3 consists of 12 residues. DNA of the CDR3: TGCAGCGTCCCGGGCGGTTCCCCTGAAGCTTTCTTT. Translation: CSVPGGSPEAFF. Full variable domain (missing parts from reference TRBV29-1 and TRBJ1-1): SAVISQKPSRDICQRGTSLTIQCQVDSQVTMMFWYRQQPGQSLTLIATANQGSEATYESGFVIDKFPISRPNLTFSTLTVSNMSPEDSSIYLCSVPGGSPEAFFGQGTRLTVV.

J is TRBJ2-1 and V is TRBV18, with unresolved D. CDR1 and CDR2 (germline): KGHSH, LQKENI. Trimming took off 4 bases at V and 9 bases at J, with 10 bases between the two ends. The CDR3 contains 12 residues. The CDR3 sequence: CASSRGPPEQFF. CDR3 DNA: TGTGCCAGCTCACGTGGACCCCCTGAGCAGTTCTTC.

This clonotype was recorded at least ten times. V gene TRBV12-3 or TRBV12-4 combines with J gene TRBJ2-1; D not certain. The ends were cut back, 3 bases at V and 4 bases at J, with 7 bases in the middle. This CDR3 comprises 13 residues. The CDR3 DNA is TGTGCCAGCAGTTTGAGTCCATACAATGAGCAGTTCTTC. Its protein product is CASSLSPYNEQFF.

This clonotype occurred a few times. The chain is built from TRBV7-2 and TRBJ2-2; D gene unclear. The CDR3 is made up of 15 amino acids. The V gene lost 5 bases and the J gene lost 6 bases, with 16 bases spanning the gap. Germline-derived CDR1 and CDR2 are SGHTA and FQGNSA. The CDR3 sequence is CASSLRGPLPGELFF. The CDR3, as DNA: TGTGCCAGCAGCCTACGAGGACCCCTGCCCGGGGAGCTGTTTTTT. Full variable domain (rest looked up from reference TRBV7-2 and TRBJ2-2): GAGVSQSPSNKVTEKGKDVELRCDPISGHTALYWYRQSLGQGLEFLIYFQGNSAPDKSGLPSDRFSAERTGGSVSTLTIQRTQQEDSAVYLCASSLRGPLPGELFFGEGSRLTVL.

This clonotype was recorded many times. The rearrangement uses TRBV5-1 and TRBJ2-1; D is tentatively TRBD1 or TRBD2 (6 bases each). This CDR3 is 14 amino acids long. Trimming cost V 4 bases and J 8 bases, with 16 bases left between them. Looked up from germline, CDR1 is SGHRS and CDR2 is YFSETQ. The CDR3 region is CASSLGGLLDEQFF. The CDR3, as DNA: TGCGCCAGCAGCCTTGGGGGGCTACTCGATGAGCAGTTCTTC.

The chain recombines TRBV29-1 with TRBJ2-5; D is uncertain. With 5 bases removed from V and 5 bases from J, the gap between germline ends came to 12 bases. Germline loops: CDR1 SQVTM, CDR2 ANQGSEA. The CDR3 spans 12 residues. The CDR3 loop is CSVFPDIETQYF. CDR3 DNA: TGCAGCGTTTTTCCCGACATTGAGACCCAGTACTTC.